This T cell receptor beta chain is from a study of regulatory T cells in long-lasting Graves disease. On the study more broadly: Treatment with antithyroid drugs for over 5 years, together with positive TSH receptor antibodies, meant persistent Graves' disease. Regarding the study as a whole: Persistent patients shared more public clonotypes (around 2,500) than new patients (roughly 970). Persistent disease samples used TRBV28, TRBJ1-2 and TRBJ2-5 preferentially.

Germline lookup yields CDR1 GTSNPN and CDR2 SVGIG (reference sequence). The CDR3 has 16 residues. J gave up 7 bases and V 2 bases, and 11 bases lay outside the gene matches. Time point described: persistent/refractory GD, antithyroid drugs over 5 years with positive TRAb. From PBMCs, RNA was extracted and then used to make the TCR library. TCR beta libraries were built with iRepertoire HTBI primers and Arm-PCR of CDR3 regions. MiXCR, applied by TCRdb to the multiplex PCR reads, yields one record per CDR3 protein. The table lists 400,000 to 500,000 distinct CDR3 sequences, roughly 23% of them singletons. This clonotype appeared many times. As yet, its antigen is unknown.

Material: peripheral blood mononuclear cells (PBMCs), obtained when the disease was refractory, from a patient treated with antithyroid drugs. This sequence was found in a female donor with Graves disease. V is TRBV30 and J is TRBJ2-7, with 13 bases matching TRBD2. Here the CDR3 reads CAWSSLGLAGSREQYF. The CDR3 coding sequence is TGTGCCTGGAGTTCCCTGGGACTAGCGGGATCTCGTGAGCAGTACTTC.